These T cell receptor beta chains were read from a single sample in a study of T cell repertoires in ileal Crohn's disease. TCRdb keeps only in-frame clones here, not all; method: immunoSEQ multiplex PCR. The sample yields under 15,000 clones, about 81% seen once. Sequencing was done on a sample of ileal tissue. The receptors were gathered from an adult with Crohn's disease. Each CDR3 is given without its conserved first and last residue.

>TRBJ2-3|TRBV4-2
ASSQENPGQGSDTQY
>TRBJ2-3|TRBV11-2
ASSLVLLAGDTQY
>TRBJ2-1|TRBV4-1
ASSQETGGISYNEQF
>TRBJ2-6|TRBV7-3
ASSLPSDSSGANVLT
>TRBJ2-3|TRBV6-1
ASSRTGLRTDTQY
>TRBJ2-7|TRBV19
ASSTLQGAGTYEQY
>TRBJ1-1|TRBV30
AWSPRWDRDTEAF
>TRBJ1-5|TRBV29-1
SAGGTGAGNQPQH
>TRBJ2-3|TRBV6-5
ASSYIAGGPDTQY
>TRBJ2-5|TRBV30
AWSVRPGETQY